The present T cell receptor beta chain was sequenced within a study of CD8 T cells in ankylosing spondylitis. Study-level results: Disease-linked clones reportedly showed significant enrichment in matched ankylosing spondylitis synovial fluid. Existing reports had already noted some motif variants in reactive arthritis synovial fluid and blood. A TCR beta motif of under ten highly homologous variants seemed to mark ankylosing spondylitis blood. Clones linked to the disease showed a CD8+ phenotype. They occurred at relatively low frequencies in peripheral blood.

Germline-derived CDR1 and CDR2 are DFQATT and SNEGSKA (reference sequence). The CDR3 loop spans 13 amino acids. The V gene end was trimmed by 6 bases and the J gene end by 3 bases; junction bases not matched to a gene: 4. Making use of molecular barcodes, quantitative 5'-RACE generated TCR beta libraries. TCRdb re-called the 5' RACE reads with MiXCR, one entry per CDR3 protein. The sample lists some 400,000 distinct CDR3 sequences; approximately 20% were seen once. This clonotype was seen a few times. Its antigen is unknown. The sequence came from a male donor with ankylosing spondylitis. The genes are TRBV20-1 and TRBJ1-4; TRBD1 agrees at 7 bases. The sample was blood, either unsorted or a sorted T cell fraction (not recorded which). The CDR3 reads CSAETGANEKLFF. The CDR3 DNA reads as TGCAGTGCGGAAACAGGGGCTAATGAAAAACTGTTTTTT.